This TCR beta chain was documented in a study of cytomegalovirus exposure and HLA in healthy donors. Points from the study as a whole: In terms of immune exposure information, only CMV serostatus was available. Rarity characterized most TCR sequences, yet some public TCRs appeared in many donors.

Trimming shortened V by 0 bases and J by 0 bases, and 7 bases separated the two germline ends. Germline V gives CDR1 SGHRS, CDR2 YFSETQ. This CDR3 has 15 amino acids. Primers included in the PCR were 60 Vbeta and 13 Jbeta primers. Sequencing used immunoSEQ multiplex PCR; TCRdb keeps in-frame clones, though not all of them. This sample has 160,000 or so clones; approximately 81% occur once, and the top ten carry around 1%. Notes on this clone: Its antigen remains unidentified.

The receptor's source is a man younger than 45 in good health and CMV-seronegative. Sequenced material: PBMCs. The chain links TRBV5-1 to TRBJ1-5; D uncertain. The CDR3 spells CASSLAGVSNQPQHF. The DNA of the CDR3 is TGCGCCAGCAGCTTGGCGGGTGTTAGCAATCAGCCCCAGCATTTT.